This TCR beta chain is from a study of vaccination and CD4 T cells after COVID-19. Study-level background: Under 10 convalescent patients had mild and one had severe PCR-confirmed SARS-CoV-2 disease.

An Oncomine TCR Beta short-read assay was used to sequence the DNA from cultured CD4+ T cells. It was cultured CD4+ T cells from which genomic DNA was extracted. One entry per CDR3 protein, called by TCRdb with MiXCR from the PCR reads. The sample has roughly 25,000 distinct CDR3 sequences; approximately 59% are singletons. Regarding treatment: 10-day PBMC culture with coronavirus spike peptide pools or control peptides (ViraFEST assay). Medium was half-exchanged with fresh IL-2 medium on days 3 and 7. Negative selection separated CD4+ T cells from approximately 11-day cultures. CDR3 length: 14 amino acids. Between the trimmed V and J ends, which lost 5 bases and 7 bases, there was a span of 15 bases. Regarding this clonotype: Its specificity is unknown.

Material: CD4+ T cells from blood, cultured in vitro. V and J are TRBV12-3 or TRBV12-4 and TRBJ1-5, with D tentatively TRBD1 (6 bases). The receptor's source is a human donor who had recovered from COVID-19. CDR3 protein: CASSRGQARQPQHF. CDR3 sequence (DNA): TGTGCCAGCAGTCGGGGACAAGCGCGGCAGCCCCAGCATTTT.